This T cell receptor beta chain was sequenced for a study of cytomegalovirus exposure and HLA in healthy donors. Study outcomes and limitations: There were a few CMV-associated chains whose specificity for CMV antigens was confirmed in vitro. Highly shared variants forming one cluster were likely a sequencing artifact.

Note on this clone: As yet, its antigen is unknown.

60 Vbeta and 13 Jbeta primers were used in PCR. Generated by immunoSEQ multiplex PCR, the TCRdb table keeps only in-frame clones and is missing some. The profile covers under 150,000 clones, with over 75% appearing a single time and over 2% taken by the ten largest. Sequencing input: PBMCs. The TCR originated in a man younger than 40 in good health and CMV-seronegative.

The chain's CDR3 is CASSYEGDRTGNTIYF. The CDR3 bases are TGTGCCAGCAGTTACGAGGGGGACAGGACCGGAAACACCATATATTTT. This rearrangement joins TRBV6-6 to TRBJ1-3, with TRBD1 identical over 8 bases. The CDR3 is 16 residues long. The trim removed 2 bases at V and 4 bases at J, leaving 7 bases unmatched. Germline loops: CDR1 MNHNY, CDR2 SVGAGI (reference sequence).